A single sample gave rise to the 27 T cell receptor beta chains below, sequenced in a study of shared clonotypes between healthy human individuals. TCRdb's table, derived via immunoSEQ multiplex PCR, lists solely in-frame clones and lacks some. Counted here are around 1.4 million clones, 98% occurring once; the ten biggest clones make up about 0.34%. The source material was naive CD4+ T cells sorted from blood. Subset reported: CD45RA+ positively selected. The receptor source for this set is a man aged 25-45 years in good health.

This clone was detected only once. The CDR3 nucleotides are TGTGCCAGCAGCTTCAGACTCCGGGACCCAAGTATAACAAGGCAGTATTTT. It translates to CASSFRLRDPSITRQYF. The chain employs TRBV7-9 and TRBJ2-3; D could derive from TRBD1 or TRBD2 (5 bases each). Looked up from germline, CDR1 is SEHNR and CDR2 is FQNEAQ (reference sequence). Trimming stripped 3 bases from V and 11 bases from J, with 27 bases between. This CDR3 spans 17 amino acids.

The chain is built from TRBV27 and TRBJ2-1, with TRBD2 identical over 9 bases. This CDR3 is built from 16 residues. The junction had 12 bases not matched to a gene; V was cut back by 5 bases and J by 7 bases. Germline V gene sequence: CDR1 MNHEY, CDR2 SMNVEV (reference sequence). The CDR3 is CASSLWGGRAENEQFF. CDR3 nucleotide sequence: TGTGCCAGCAGTCTTTGGGGCGGGAGGGCCGAAAATGAGCAGTTCTTC.

As to this clone: The junction and the germline gene differ at one end; a read error may be behind it. The J gene is TRBJ1-1, the V gene TRBV9, with unresolved D. Germline V lookup: CDR1 SGDLS, CDR2 YYNGEE. CDR3 size: 13 residues. DNA for the CDR3: TGTGCCAGCAGCGTAGGAGTGAACGCTGAAGCTTTCTTT. As protein: CASSVGVNAEAFF.

The J gene is TRBJ2-7, the V gene TRBV13; 15 bases are a match to TRBD2. This CDR3 region has 19 residues. CDR1 and CDR2 from the germline V gene are PRHDT and FYEKMQ (reference sequence). Trimming took 5 bases from V and 4 from J; bases not matched to a gene: 15. The CDR3 region has the DNA TGTGCCAGCAGCCCGCGCCGAGGACTAGCGGGAGGGCGGCTGTACGAGCAGTACTTC. Its protein product is CASSPRRGLAGGRLYEQYF.

V usage is TRBV2 and J usage is TRBJ2-1; D is uncertain. This CDR3 has 13 residues. Germline assignment: CDR1 SNHLY and CDR2 FYNNEI. V lost 10 bases to trimming and J lost 10 bases, with 20 bases between them. In DNA, the CDR3 is TGTGCCACTAGTAAGGCCACACACAGCGAGCAGTTCTTC. Amino acid sequence: CATSKATHSEQFF.

The chain recombines TRBV20-1 with TRBJ2-5; D is perhaps TRBD2 (5 bases). CDR3 size: 11 residues. Germline CDR1 DFQATT, CDR2 SNEGSKA (reference sequence). Trimming shortened V by 5 bases and J by 7 bases, and 11 bases separated the two germline ends. Here the CDR3 reads CSASRTGTQYF. The CDR3 region has the DNA TGCAGTGCTTCCCGGACTGGGACCCAGTACTTC.

This sequence joins TRBV9 and TRBJ2-2; TRBD1 matches 10 bases. Germline V gene sequence: CDR1 SGDLS, CDR2 YYNGEE. The CDR3 has 18 residues. V dropped 4 bases and J dropped 3; count of bases not matched to a gene: 12. The CDR3 nucleotides read TGTGCCAGCAGCTCCCCCGACAGGGGGCGGTTCGACACCGGGGAGCTGTTTTTT. Protein product: CASSSPDRGRFDTGELFF.

Comments on this clone: Additional DNA sequences in this sample encode the identical CDR3. The chain has TRBV9 and TRBJ2-2; D call uncertain. The CDR3 is made up of 16 amino acids. V gave up 0 bases and J gave up 0 bases, with 9 bases separating them. CDR1 and CDR2 (germline): SGDLS, YYNGEE. This CDR3 is CASSVAVGANTGELFF. The CDR3 DNA is TGTGCCAGCAGCGTAGCAGTGGGCGCGAACACCGGGGAGCTGTTTTTT.

In regard to this clone: Additional DNA sequences in this sample encode the identical CDR3. In DNA form, the CDR3 reads TGCGCCAGCAGCTTGGATCTAGCTAGCACAGATACGCAGTATTTT. Its protein is CASSLDLASTDTQYF. The V gene is TRBV5-1, the J gene TRBJ2-3, with D possibly being TRBD2 (5 bases). The CDR3 extends over 15 amino acids. V shed 0 bases and J shed 0 bases, with 8 bases lying between them. CDR1 SGHRS and CDR2 YFSETQ come from the germline V gene. Full variable domain (rest looked up from reference TRBV5-1 and TRBJ2-3): KAGVTQTPRYLIKTRGQQVTLSCSPISGHRSVSWYQQTPGQGLQFLFEYFSETQRNKGNFPGRFSGRQFSNSRSEMNVSTLELGDSALYLCASSLDLASTDTQYFGPGTRLTVL.

The chain couples TRBV18 to TRBJ1-1; D gene unclear. This CDR3 contains 14 residues. Germline CDR1 is KGHSH and CDR2 is LQKENI. The V and J ends lost 6 bases and 1 base respectively, with 12 bases between them. CDR3 sequence reads: CASSHDGRNTEAFF. CDR3 DNA: TGTGCCAGCTCTCACGACGGAAGGAACACTGAAGCTTTCTTT.

The chain has TRBV5-1 and TRBJ2-3, with TRBD2 identical over 11 bases. Germline CDR1 is SGHRS and CDR2 is YFSETQ. The V segment lost 0 bases and the J segment 5 bases; nucleotides outside the gene matches: 5. The CDR3 totals 16 residues. CDR3 in amino acids: CASSLVTSGSLDTQYF. CDR3 bases: TGCGCCAGCAGCTTGGTAACTAGCGGGAGTCTAGATACGCAGTATTTT.

The genes are TRBV11-2 and TRBJ2-1, with D uncertain. V was cut by 5 bases and J by 4 bases, with 15 bases left in between. CDR1 SGHAT and CDR2 FQNNGV come from the germline V gene. The CDR3 loop spans 15 amino acids. CDR3 nucleotide sequence: TGTGCCAGCAGCCGCCTCAGAGTTCCTTACAATGAGCAGTTCTTC. Its protein product is CASSRLRVPYNEQFF.

The genes are TRBV7-6 and TRBJ2-1; no clear D. V lost 5 bases and J lost 5, with 16 bases in between. The CDR3 totals 15 residues. Per the germline V gene, CDR1 is SGHVS and CDR2 is FNYEAQ. The CDR3 DNA reads TGTGCCAGCAGCCACTTGGACCGTCAGGACAATGAGCAGTTCTTC. Translating gives CASSHLDRQDNEQFF.

Turning to this clone: Other DNA sequences in the sample encode the same CDR3. The chain joins TRBV19 to TRBJ2-3; 7 bases agree with TRBD2. Germline lookup yields CDR1 LNHDA and CDR2 SQIVND (reference sequence). The V segment lost 5 bases and the J segment 3 bases; nucleotides outside the gene matches: 5. The CDR3 has 14 residues. The CDR3 bases are TGTGCCAGTAGTCTCGGACTAGGAACAGATACGCAGTATTTT. It codes for CASSLGLGTDTQYF.

The chain has TRBV7-9 and TRBJ2-3; 8 nucleotides agree with TRBD2. After removal of 5 bases from V and 0 bases from J, the junction contained 4 bases not matched to a gene. The germline CDR1 and CDR2 sequences are SEHNR and FQNEAQ (reference sequence). CDR3 length: 15 amino acids. CDR3 DNA: TGTGCCAGCAGCCAAATAGCGGGGAGCACAGATACGCAGTATTTT. Translating it yields CASSQIAGSTDTQYF. Supplemented by reference TRBV7-9 and TRBJ2-3, the full variable domain reads DTGVSQNPRHKITKRGQNVTFRCDPISEHNRLYWYRQTLGQGPEFLTYFQNEAQLEKSRLLSDRFSAERPKGSFSTLEIQRTEQGDSAMYLCASSQIAGSTDTQYFGPGTRLTVL.

This sequence joins TRBV18 and TRBJ2-1, with D tentatively TRBD2 (5 bases). Germline V gene data show CDR1 as KGHSH and CDR2 as LQKENI. V lost 5 bases to trimming and J lost 6 bases, with 8 bases between them. CDR3 size: 12 residues. CDR3 protein: CASSREFNEQFF. The CDR3 nucleotides read TGTGCCAGCTCAAGGGAGTTCAATGAGCAGTTCTTC.

This clone was found once. The same CDR3 also results from other DNA sequences found in this sample. The chain combines TRBV5-1 with TRBJ2-2, with 7 bases that match TRBD1. Germline V lookup: CDR1 SGHRS, CDR2 YFSETQ. Germline trimming cut 3 bases from V and 7 bases from J; bases unmatched to any gene: 3. The CDR3 is made up of 13 amino acids. CDR3 nucleotides: TGCGCCAGCAGCTCCCAGGGGGTCGGGGAGCTGTTTTTT. Translating it yields CASSSQGVGELFF. Based on the CDR3 plus reference TRBV5-1 and TRBJ2-2, the full variable domain is KAGVTQTPRYLIKTRGQQVTLSCSPISGHRSVSWYQQTPGQGLQFLFEYFSETQRNKGNFPGRFSGRQFSNSRSEMNVSTLELGDSALYLCASSSQGVGELFFGEGSRLTVL.

The rearrangement links TRBV6-1 to TRBJ1-3; D gene ambiguous. CDR1 MNHNS and CDR2 SASEGT come from the germline V gene. The V end lost 6 bases, the J end lost 2 bases, and 14 bases lay between the germline ends. This CDR3 contains 15 residues. In DNA, the CDR3 is TGTGCCAGCAGGACACTGCGGGAACCTGGAAACACCATATATTTT. This sequence encodes CASRTLREPGNTIYF.

V gene TRBV9 combines with J gene TRBJ1-2, with 9 bases matching TRBD1. CDR3 length: 15 amino acids. Trimming took 0 bases from V and 6 from J; bases not matched to a gene: 6. Per germline, CDR1 SGDLS and CDR2 YYNGEE. Here the CDR3 reads CASSVEQGAPHGYTF. CDR3 in DNA: TGTGCCAGCAGCGTAGAACAGGGGGCGCCTCATGGCTACACCTTC.

The chain has TRBV6-5 and TRBJ2-3; no clear D gene. This CDR3 is 15 amino acids long. In germline, CDR1 is MNHEY, CDR2 SVGAGI. V lost 4 bases to trimming and J lost 2 bases, with 13 bases between them. The CDR3 sequence is CASSSGLAPTDTQYF. The CDR3 DNA reads TGTGCCAGCAGTTCCGGTCTCGCCCCCACAGATACGCAGTATTTT.

This chain joins TRBV18 and TRBJ2-3, with D uncertain. Deletions cut 1 base from V and 4 bases from J, with 9 bases between. The CDR3 has 14 residues. Germline lookup yields CDR1 KGHSH and CDR2 LQKENI. The CDR3 DNA sequence: TGTGCCAGCTCACCACTTTCGCTTTCAGATACGCAGTATTTT. Translation: CASSPLSLSDTQYF.

The chain links TRBV27 to TRBJ2-1, with 7 bases fitting TRBD2. The germline gives CDR1 MNHEY, CDR2 SMNVEV (reference sequence). The CDR3 spans 15 residues. Trimming at V came to 5 bases and at J to 6 bases, leaving 10 bases not matched to a gene. The chain's CDR3 is CASSITSAPSNEQFF. CDR3 in DNA: TGTGCCAGCAGTATAACTAGCGCCCCCTCCAATGAGCAGTTCTTC.

The CDR3 spells CASSDPGAVGETQYF. Written as DNA, the CDR3 is TGTGCCAGCAGTGACCCGGGAGCGGTCGGGGAGACCCAGTACTTC. This rearrangement joins TRBV25-1 to TRBJ2-5, with D perhaps matching TRBD2 (6 bases). V shed 3 bases and J shed 5 bases, with 16 bases lying between them. There are 15 residues in the CDR3. Germline values: CDR1 MGHDK, CDR2 SYGVNS.

This sequence joins TRBV19 and TRBJ1-3; a possible D gene is TRBD1 (6 bases). Looked up from germline, CDR1 is LNHDA and CDR2 is SQIVND (reference sequence). This CDR3 spans 13 amino acids. V gave up 7 bases and J gave up 7 bases, with 14 bases separating them. For the CDR3, the DNA is TGTGCCAGTACTCAACAGGGCCCGAACACCATATATTTT. Protein sequence: CASTQQGPNTIYF.

The chain couples TRBV5-1 to TRBJ2-7, with D perhaps TRBD2 (6 bases). CDR1 and CDR2 (germline): SGHRS, YFSETQ. The CDR3 is 16 residues long. Deletions cut 3 bases from V and 3 bases from J, with 19 bases between. The DNA for the CDR3 is TGCGCCAGCAGCTCCCGGGACTCCCCTCTAATCTACGAGCAGTACTTC. This translates into CASSSRDSPLIYEQYF.

The chain uses TRBV5-1 and TRBJ2-3; a possible D gene is TRBD2 (6 bases). Germline lookup yields CDR1 SGHRS and CDR2 YFSETQ. The CDR3 runs to 15 residues. Trimming left V 4 bases short and J 0 bases short, with 12 bases between. CDR3 nucleotide sequence: TGCGCCAGCAGCCTTCCGGGAGTCAGCACAGATACGCAGTATTTT. Translated: CASSLPGVSTDTQYF.

The CDR3 coding sequence is TGCGCCAGCAGCCAAGATCGGGGTGCGTTGGGGGGGCGTGCGGAGACCCAGTACTTC. Translation: CASSQDRGALGGRAETQYF. This sequence joins TRBV4-3 and TRBJ2-5; perhaps TRBD2 as D (7 bases). This CDR3 spans 19 amino acids. V lost 0 bases and J 5 bases, leaving 25 bases between the germline ends. Per the germline V gene, CDR1 is LGHNA and CDR2 is YSLEER.